A single sample gave rise to the 20 T cell receptor beta chains below, sequenced in a study of cytomegalovirus exposure and HLA in healthy donors. This PCR relied on a set of 60 Vbeta primers and 13 Jbeta primers. The repertoire was sequenced with immunoSEQ multiplex PCR; TCRdb's copy has only in-frame clones and lacks some. The table lists about 190,000 clones, roughly four fifths of them singletons. Sequenced sample: PBMCs. These receptors originate from a woman aged 18-29 years in good health and CMV-seronegative.

The chain uses TRBV18 and TRBJ2-1, with 9 bases that match TRBD2. V dropped 2 bases and J dropped 8; count of bases not matched to a gene: 7. Germline V lookup: CDR1 KGHSH, CDR2 LQKENI. There are 15 residues in the CDR3. The CDR3: CASSPSAGGPYEQFF. CDR3 sequence (DNA): TGTGCCAGCTCACCATCCGCGGGAGGGCCCTATGAGCAGTTCTTC.

There are a few counts of this clone. V gene TRBV5-5 combines with J gene TRBJ1-2; 8 positions agree with TRBD1. V was pared by 0 bases and J by 7 bases, with 8 bases of the junction left unmatched. The CDR3 runs 15 residues. The germline CDR1 and CDR2 sequences are SGHKS and YYEKEE (reference sequence). In DNA, the CDR3 is TGTGCCAGCAGCTTGGGGACAGGGTATCGTGGTGGCTACACCTTC. Translation gives CASSLGTGYRGGYTF.

The CDR3 reads CASSEESQGVALNTEAFF. In nucleotides, the CDR3 is TGTGCCAGCAGTGAAGAGTCCCAGGGGGTGGCTTTGAACACTGAAGCTTTCTTT. The genes are TRBV6-1 and TRBJ1-1, with 7 positions matching TRBD1. J lost 0 bases, V lost 1 base, and 11 bases had no gene match. This CDR3 spans 18 amino acids. Per germline, CDR1 MNHNS and CDR2 SASEGT.

The J gene is TRBJ1-2, the V gene TRBV30, with D tentatively TRBD1 (5 bases). Trimming pared 0 bases from V and 5 bases from J, leaving 10 bases between. CDR1 and CDR2 from the germline V gene are GTSNPN and SVGIG (reference sequence). This CDR3 has 13 amino acids. The CDR3 sequence is CAWSVSRAYGYTF. Here the CDR3 DNA reads TGTGCCTGGAGTGTTAGCAGGGCTTATGGCTACACCTTC.

The rearrangement links TRBV27 to TRBJ2-1; 8 nucleotides align to TRBD2. This CDR3 is built from 15 residues. CDR1 is MNHEY and CDR2 is SMNVEV in the germline V gene (reference sequence). J lost 2 bases, V lost 5 bases, and 5 bases had no gene match. This CDR3 reads CASSHFSGTYNEQFF. The CDR3 DNA follows: TGTGCCAGCAGTCATTTTAGCGGGACCTACAATGAGCAGTTCTTC.

The V call is TRBV6-1, the J call TRBJ2-2; D gene uncertain. The germline V gene encodes CDR1 MNHNS and CDR2 SASEGT. The CDR3 is 15 residues long. V shed 3 bases and J shed 4 bases, with 12 bases lying between them. CDR3 sequence: CASSELRSGTGELFF. In DNA form, the CDR3 reads TGTGCCAGCAGTGAGCTCCGTTCGGGCACCGGGGAGCTGTTTTTT.

This chain joins TRBV4-3 and TRBJ2-7; 7 bases fit TRBD2. V lost 0 bases to trimming and J lost 5 bases; unmatched junction nucleotides: 10. Germline V gene sequence: CDR1 LGHNA, CDR2 YSLEER. This CDR3 contains 16 residues. CDR3 sequence (DNA): TGCGCCAGCAGCCAAGATCGCGGAGCCCGGGAGGACGAGCAGTACTTC. This gives the protein CASSQDRGAREDEQYF.

This sequence joins TRBV7-9 and TRBJ2-7, with 7 positions matching TRBD1. Germline-derived CDR1 and CDR2 are SEHNR and FQNEAQ (reference sequence). The CDR3 runs to 14 residues. With 7 bases clipped from V and 3 bases from J, the junction kept 9 bases outside the gene matches. The CDR3 spells CASTGRDRDYEQYF. The CDR3 DNA reads TGTGCCAGCACCGGCCGGGACAGAGACTACGAGCAGTACTTC.

This clone was observed once. The chain combines TRBV11-2 with TRBJ1-5; 7 bases match TRBD1. J gave up 6 bases and V 1 base, and 6 bases lay outside the gene matches. Per the germline V gene, CDR1 is SGHAT and CDR2 is FQNNGV. The CDR3 contains 15 residues. Here the CDR3 reads CASSLGGTVPQPQHF. In nucleotides, the CDR3 is TGTGCCAGCAGCTTAGGGGGGACAGTTCCTCAGCCCCAGCATTTT.

V gene TRBV7-2 combines with J gene TRBJ2-3, with 10 bases lining up with TRBD2. CDR3 size: 17 residues. J lost 0 bases, V lost 5 bases, and 8 bases had no gene match. The germline CDR1 and CDR2 sequences are SGHTA and FQGNSA. The CDR3 spells CASSGDLAGASTDTQYF. CDR3 DNA: TGTGCCAGCAGCGGAGATCTAGCGGGGGCTAGCACAGATACGCAGTATTTT. Together with reference TRBV7-2 and TRBJ2-3, the CDR3 gives the full variable domain: GAGVSQSPSNKVTEKGKDVELRCDPISGHTALYWYRQSLGQGLEFLIYFQGNSAPDKSGLPSDRFSAERTGGSVSTLTIQRTQQEDSAVYLCASSGDLAGASTDTQYFGPGTRLTVL.

This rearrangement joins TRBV25-1 to TRBJ1-2; 7 bases fit TRBD1. Trimming at V came to 2 bases and at J to 4 bases, leaving 10 bases not matched to a gene. The CDR3 runs 16 residues. The germline gives CDR1 MGHDK, CDR2 SYGVNS. CDR3 DNA: TGTGCCAGCAGTGAACCGGGGGCAGGGGGAAGCTATGGCTACACCTTC. It translates to CASSEPGAGGSYGYTF.

This chain joins TRBV4-3 and TRBJ1-3; D ambiguous. The CDR3 has 14 amino acids. Trimming left V 1 base short and J 0 bases short, with 4 bases between. The germline gives CDR1 LGHNA, CDR2 YSLEER. In DNA, the CDR3 is TGCGCCAGCAGCCAAGCCCTCTCTGGAAACACCATATATTTT. This encodes CASSQALSGNTIYF.

This clone has only a few counts. This chain links TRBV5-1 with TRBJ1-4; a possible D gene is TRBD1 (5 bases). CDR3 length: 14 residues. Trimming cost V 2 bases and J 6 bases, with 11 bases left between them. Germline V gives CDR1 SGHRS, CDR2 YFSETQ. The CDR3 nucleotides are TGCGCCAGCAGCTTTGGGGGAGGCGATGAAAAACTGTTTTTT. As protein: CASSFGGGDEKLFF. The whole variable domain, filled in from reference TRBV5-1 and TRBJ1-4, reads KAGVTQTPRYLIKTRGQQVTLSCSPISGHRSVSWYQQTPGQGLQFLFEYFSETQRNKGNFPGRFSGRQFSNSRSEMNVSTLELGDSALYLCASSFGGGDEKLFFGSGTQLSVL.

The CDR3 DNA reads as TGCGCCAGCAGTGAGTCGAGGGCTAGCCAAGATACGCAGTATTTT. It specifies CASSESRASQDTQYF. The V and J genes are TRBV10-2 and TRBJ2-3, with D perhaps matching TRBD2 (5 bases). CDR1 is WSHSY, CDR2 SAAADI, per germline. Trimming left V 0 bases short and J 5 bases short, with 12 bases between. The CDR3 sequence is 15 residues long.

This clone was detected a few times. Here the CDR3 reads CASSPLPGQLNTEAFF. Here the CDR3 DNA reads TGTGCCAGCAGTCCACTACCGGGACAGCTGAACACTGAAGCTTTCTTT. The genes are TRBV27 and TRBJ1-1; 7 bases map to TRBD1. The junction had 9 bases not matched to a gene; V was cut back by 5 bases and J by 0 bases. The CDR3 extends over 16 amino acids. The germline V gene has CDR1 MNHEY and CDR2 SMNVEV (reference sequence).

This clone has only a few counts. The chain's CDR3 is CASRRYEQYF. The CDR3 coding sequence is TGTGCCAGCAGGCGATACGAGCAGTACTTC. The chain uses TRBV2 and TRBJ2-7; D is undetermined. The germline V and J ends were trimmed by 6 bases and 4 bases, with 4 bases remaining between them. Germline loops: CDR1 SNHLY, CDR2 FYNNEI. The CDR3 has 10 residues.

The CDR3 nucleotides are TGTGCCAGCAGCGTAGTGGCATCAACAGATACGCAGTATTTT. Its protein is CASSVVASTDTQYF. The chain carries TRBV9 and TRBJ2-3; D remains ambiguous. The V end was cut by 0 bases, the J end by 3 bases, with 8 bases between. The CDR3 covers 14 residues. The germline gives CDR1 SGDLS, CDR2 YYNGEE.

The chain uses TRBV28 and TRBJ2-7, with D unclear. The CDR3 spans 11 residues. V was cut by 5 bases and J by 3 bases, with 5 bases left in between. CDR1 and CDR2 from the germline V gene are MDHEN and SYDVKM. The CDR3 sequence: CASSTYYEQYF. The CDR3 DNA follows: TGTGCCAGCAGTACCTACTACGAGCAGTACTTC.

V is TRBV5-4 and J is TRBJ1-2; TRBD1 matches at 8 bases. CDR1 is SGHNT and CDR2 is YYREEE in the germline V gene (reference sequence). The CDR3 is 15 residues long. The junction had 10 bases not matched to a gene; V was cut back by 4 bases and J by 5 bases. The CDR3 region is CASSEGQGWVYGYTF. The DNA of the CDR3 is TGTGCCAGCAGCGAAGGACAGGGTTGGGTTTATGGCTACACCTTC.

The V gene is TRBV7-9, the J gene TRBJ2-7; 7 positions agree with TRBD1. CDR3 length: 13 residues. Germline CDR1 SEHNR, CDR2 FQNEAQ (reference sequence). The CDR3 reads CSSSLTGAAEQYV. The DNA for the CDR3 is TGTTCCAGCAGCTTAACAGGGGCGGCCGAGCAGTACGTC.